This TCR beta chain was found in a study of technical replicates of blood from a handful of donors. The table came from immunoSEQ multiplex PCR; TCRdb's copy has only in-frame clones and leaves some out. The sample lists some 77,000 clones, roughly 96% occurring once. The CDR3 spans 12 residues. Between the trimmed V and J ends, which lost 0 bases and 4 bases, there was a span of 4 bases. In germline, CDR1 is SGHDT, CDR2 YYEEEE. The chain couples TRBV5-6 to TRBJ1-1, with D unresolved. The receptor was derived from a human donor in good health. Sample: T cells isolated from PBMCs. In nucleotides, the CDR3 is TGTGCCAGCAGCTTGGCCTCCACTGAAGCTTTCTTT. This gives the protein CASSLASTEAFF.